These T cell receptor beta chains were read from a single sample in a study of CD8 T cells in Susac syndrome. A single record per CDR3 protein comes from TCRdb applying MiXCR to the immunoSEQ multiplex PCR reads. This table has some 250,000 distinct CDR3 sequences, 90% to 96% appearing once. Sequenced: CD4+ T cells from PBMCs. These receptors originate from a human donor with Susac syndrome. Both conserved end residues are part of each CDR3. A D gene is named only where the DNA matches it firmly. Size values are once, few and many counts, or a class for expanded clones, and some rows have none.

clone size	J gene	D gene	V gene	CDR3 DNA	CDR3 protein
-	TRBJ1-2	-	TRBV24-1	TGTGCCACCAGTGATTCATCTCGGGGGCAGGACTATGGCTACACCTTC	CATSDSSRGQDYGYTF
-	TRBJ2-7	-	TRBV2	TGTGCCAGCAATATATTAGGTTCTGGAGAGCAGTACTTC	CASNILGSGEQYF
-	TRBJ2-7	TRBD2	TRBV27	TGTGCCAGCAGAAAACCGGGACTAGCGGGCTACGAGCAGTACTTC	CASRKPGLAGYEQYF
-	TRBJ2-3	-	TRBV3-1	TGTGCCAGCAGCCAATCTCGCCCGGAAAATACGCAGTATTTT	CASSQSRPENTQYF
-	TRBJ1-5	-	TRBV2	TGTGCCAGCGCCCGGGGGGACCCAGGGAGGCCCCAGCATTTT	CASARGDPGRPQHF
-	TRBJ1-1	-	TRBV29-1	TGCAGCGTTGAAGACAGGCTTGAAGCTTTCTTT	CSVEDRLEAFF
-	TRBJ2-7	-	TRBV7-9	TGTGCCATCCAGCGGTGGGGCTACGAGCAGTACTTC	CAIQRWGYEQYF
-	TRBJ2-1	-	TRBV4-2	TGTGCCAGCAGCCAAGTGGGAGTTCGCAATGAGCAGTTCTTC	CASSQVGVRNEQFF
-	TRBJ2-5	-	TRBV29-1	TGCAGCGTCATGGTTGGTTCAGAGACCCAGTACTTC	CSVMVGSETQYF
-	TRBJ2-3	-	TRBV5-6	TGTGCCAGCAGCTTCGCAGGGTCGCAGTATTTT	CASSFAGSQYF
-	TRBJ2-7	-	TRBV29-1	TGCAGCGTTGCTTCGGGACATGCCTACGAGCAGTACTTC	CSVASGHAYEQYF
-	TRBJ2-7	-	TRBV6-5	TGTGCCAGCAGTTACTTGGCATCCTACGAGCAGTACTTC	CASSYLASYEQYF
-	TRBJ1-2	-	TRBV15	TGTGCCACCAGCAGAGACTCGTCCCACAGAGTGGGCTACACCTTC	CATSRDSSHRVGYTF
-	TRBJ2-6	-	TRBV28	TGTGCCAGCAGCCCCATGACCCTCCCGTCTGGGGCCAACGTCCTGACTTTC	CASSPMTLPSGANVLTF
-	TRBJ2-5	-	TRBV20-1	TGCAGTGCTAGAGATTTAGGGCGCCTATCCCACCAGTACTTC	CSARDLGRLSHQYF
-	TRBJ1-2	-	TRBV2	TGTGCCAGCAGTGACGGAGTGAGGTATGGCTACACCTTC	CASSDGVRYGYTF
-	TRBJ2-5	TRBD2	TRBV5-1	TGCGCCAGCAGCTTGGGTTCTGGCGGGAGTAGTCAAGAGACCCAGTACTTC	CASSLGSGGSSQETQYF
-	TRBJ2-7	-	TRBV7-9	TGTGCCAGCAAAGTTCTGGGAGGAATAGACGAGCAGTACTTC	CASKVLGGIDEQYF
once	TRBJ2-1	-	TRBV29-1	TGCAGCGTTGAGGGGACTGCACCGGACTCCTACAATGAGCAGTTCTTC	CSVEGTAPDSYNEQFF
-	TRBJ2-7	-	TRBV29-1	TGCAGCGTTGAAAGTTCTCGTTTCCCCTACGAGCAGTACTTC	CSVESSRFPYEQYF
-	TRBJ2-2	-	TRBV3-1	TGTGCCAGCAGCCCCTCGGGAGTAGTGACCGGGGAGCTGTTTTTT	CASSPSGVVTGELFF
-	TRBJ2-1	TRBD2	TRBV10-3	TGTGCCATCAGTGCGGGAGGGCTCAATGAGCAGTTCTTC	CAISAGGLNEQFF
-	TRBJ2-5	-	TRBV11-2	TGTGCCAGCAGCTTAGCACGGGAGGAGACCCAGTACTTC	CASSLAREETQYF
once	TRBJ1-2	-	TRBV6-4	TGTGCCACCCGGCCGGAGGCGGGCGGGAATGGTCTCACCTTC	CATRPEAGGNGLTF
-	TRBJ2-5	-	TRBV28	TGTGCCAGCAGTTTAAACGCGGTGGGGGAGACCCAGTACTTC	CASSLNAVGETQYF
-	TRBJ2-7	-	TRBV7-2	TGTGCCAGCAGCTCTCACGGGCAATACGAGCAGTACTTC	CASSSHGQYEQYF
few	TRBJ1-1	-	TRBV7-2	TGTGCCAGCAGCCAGGGGCCAGCGAACACTGAAGCTTTCTTT	CASSQGPANTEAFF
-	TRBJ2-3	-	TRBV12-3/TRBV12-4	TGTGCCAGCAGTCGCAGCGATACGCAGTATTTT	CASSRSDTQYF
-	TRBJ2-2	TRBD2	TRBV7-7	TGTGCTAGCAGCCAGACTAGCGGGAGGGAGGCCGGGGAGCTGTTTTTT	CASSQTSGREAGELFF
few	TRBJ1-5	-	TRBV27	TGTGCCAGCAGTTTACAAGGCAGCAATCAGCCCCAGCATTTT	CASSLQGSNQPQHF
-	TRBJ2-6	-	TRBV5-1	TGCGCCAGCAGCTCCGGAGGGGGGGTAGCCAACGTCCTGACTTTC	CASSSGGGVANVLTF
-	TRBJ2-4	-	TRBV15	TGTGCCACCAGCAGAGATCCCAGTGTCCAAAACATTCAGTACTTC	CATSRDPSVQNIQYF
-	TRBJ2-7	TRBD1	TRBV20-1	TGCAGTGCTAGCCGGGACAGGGGGTTCTACGAGCAGTACTTC	CSASRDRGFYEQYF
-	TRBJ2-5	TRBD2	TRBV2	TGTGCCAGCAGACCACCGGGAGGCCAGGAGACCCAGTACTTC	CASRPPGGQETQYF
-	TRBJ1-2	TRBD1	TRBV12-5	TGTGCTAGTGGGGACAGGAATAACTATGGCTACACCTTC	CASGDRNNYGYTF
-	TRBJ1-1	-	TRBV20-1	TGCAGTGCTAGAGACACAGTGAACACTGAAGCTTTCTTT	CSARDTVNTEAFF
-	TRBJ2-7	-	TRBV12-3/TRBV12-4	TGTGCCAGCAGTGACAATCCGGACCGCCACGAGCAGTACTTC	CASSDNPDRHEQYF
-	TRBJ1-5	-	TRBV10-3	TGTGCCACTCAAGTGGGCAATCAGCCCCAGCATTTT	CATQVGNQPQHF
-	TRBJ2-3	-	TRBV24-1	TGTGCCACCCAAAACAGAGATACGCAGTATTTT	CATQNRDTQYF
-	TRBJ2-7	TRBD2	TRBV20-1	TGCAGTGCTAGAGCCCCGGCCGGGACTAGCCAAGGGGGAGAGCAGTACTTC	CSARAPAGTSQGGEQYF
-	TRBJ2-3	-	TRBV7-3	TGTGCCAGCAGCCTCGACCCCGGGAAGAGCACAGATACGCAGTATTTT	CASSLDPGKSTDTQYF
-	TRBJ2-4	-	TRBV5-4	TGTGCCAGCAGCTTGGATGGGGGTTCAGCCAAAAACATTCAGTACTTC	CASSLDGGSAKNIQYF
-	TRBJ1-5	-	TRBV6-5	TGTGCCAGCAGTTCCCCAGGGGCAGGTCAGCCCCAGCATTTT	CASSSPGAGQPQHF
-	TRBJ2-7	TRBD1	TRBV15	TGTGCCACCAGCAGACGGCTGACAGGGAGCTACGAGCAGTACTTC	CATSRRLTGSYEQYF
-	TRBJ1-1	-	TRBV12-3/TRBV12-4	TGTGCCAGCAGTTTTTTCGAGGAAGCTTTCTTT	CASSFFEEAFF
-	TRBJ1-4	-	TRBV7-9	TGTGCCAGCAGCCTACGGGGACCTCGAGAACTGTTTTTT	CASSLRGPRELFF
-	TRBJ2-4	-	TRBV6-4	TGTGCCAGCAGCCCAATGGACAGTAAAAACATTCAGTACTTC	CASSPMDSKNIQYF
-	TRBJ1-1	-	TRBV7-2	TGTGCCAGCAGCCAGCTCTCGATGAACACTGAAGCTTTCTTT	CASSQLSMNTEAFF
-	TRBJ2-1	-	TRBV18	TGTGCCAGCTCGTCACAGGGTCTTGAGCAGTTCTTC	CASSSQGLEQFF
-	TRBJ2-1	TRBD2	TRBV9	TGTGCCAGCAGCGCAGCGGGAGATTCCTACAATGAGCAGTTCTTC	CASSAAGDSYNEQFF